This T cell receptor (beta chain) derives from a study of blood T cell repertoires in COVID-19. Study context: COVID-19 samples from acute and convalescent phases originated in the United States, Italy and Spain. T cells, B-cell-depleted T cells, or PBMCs provided the cDNA or gDNA that served as material.

Germline lookup yields CDR1 SEHNR and CDR2 FQNEAQ (reference sequence). This CDR3 comprises 15 residues. Trimming took off 1 base at V and 3 bases at J, with 13 bases between the two ends. Profiled with immunoSEQ multiplex PCR; TCRdb holds only in-frame clones, not every one. In the table there are about 42,000 clones, 77% of which are singletons. The TCR originated in a woman between 65 and 79 years old with acute or convalescent COVID-19. The V call is TRBV7-9, the J call TRBJ2-7, with D possibly being TRBD2 (6 bases). Sequencing was done on a sample of peripheral blood. The CDR3 DNA is TGTGCCAGCAGCTTAGAGGTAGCGGAGGGCTACGAGCAGTACTTC. Translation: CASSLEVAEGYEQYF.